This T cell receptor beta chain originates from a study of naive and memory T cell subsets. General study results and limits: Over 90% of naive TCR sequences appeared only once, unlike memory subsets. Each distinct alpha or beta sequence counts as one clonotype.

Alpha and beta libraries were amplified separately from the second PCR onward. Four subsets defined by CD45RA and CD27 were sorted after CD3, CD4, CD8 and live/dead staining. This CDR3 spans 18 amino acids. The germline V gene encodes CDR1 SGHTA and CDR2 FQGNSA. V trimming: 1 base; J trimming: 3 bases; junction bases outside the gene matches: 13. This clonotype was recorded many times. Its antigen is undetermined. Two oligonucleotides, mixed equimolar, formed the beta constant-region primer covering TRBC1 and TRBC2. Ligated cDNA was amplified by four rounds of PCR with nested alpha and beta constant-region primers and SP2. TCRdb passed the UMI-ligation and nested PCR reads through MiXCR, listing each CDR3 protein once. The profile shows some 83,000 distinct CDR3 sequences, 9% to 9.5% of them singletons.

The sample consisted of naive CD8+ T cells from blood. The clonotype originates from a human donor in good health. The rearrangement joins TRBV7-2 to TRBJ2-3, with TRBD2 identical over 7 bases. CDR3: CASSLGAGERGTTDTQYF. As DNA, the CDR3 is TGTGCCAGCAGCTTAGGGGCGGGAGAGCGGGGCACAACAGATACGCAGTATTTT.